The T cell receptor (beta chain) under discussion was sequenced for a study of Ad26.COV2.S vaccination and SARS-CoV-2 variants. Method: immunoSEQ multiplex PCR; TCRdb's copy keeps in-frame clones and lacks some. The table includes under 550,000 clones, approximately 90% detected once. Study results and caveats: After vaccination, reports described spike-specific CD8+ and CD4+ T cell responses as showing substantial breadth. Spike-specific TCR breadth was greater in vaccine than placebo recipients.

Treatment noted: 19 received Ad26.COV2.S at low or high dose, single or two shots; 5 received placebo; per-sample allocation not given. Sample collection was performed on day 63 after the first vaccine or placebo injection. Its platform was an Ad26 vector, and its expressed antigen was Wuhan-strain SARS-CoV-2 spike. In regard to this clone: No antigen is known for it.

CDR1 and CDR2 (germline): MDHEN, SYDVKM. The V and J ends lost 3 bases and 6 bases respectively, with 9 bases between them. The CDR3 spans 13 residues. Sequenced here: peripheral blood, sampled in a trial of Ad26.COV2.S vaccine versus placebo. The clonotype was recovered from a person between 18 and 60 years old who received the Ad26.COV2.S COVID-19 vaccine or a placebo. V gene TRBV28 combines with J gene TRBJ1-3, with D unresolved. The CDR3 DNA is TGTGCCAGCAGTTTGTCCACCCTAAACACCATATATTTT. As protein: CASSLSTLNTIYF.